The source of this T cell receptor beta chain is a study of post-analysis software for immune sequencing data. This clonotype has a handful of counts. What it binds is unknown. Germline V gene sequence: CDR1 SGHVS, CDR2 FQNEAQ. V lost 6 bases and J 13 bases, leaving 22 bases between the germline ends. The CDR3 consists of 15 residues. cDNA libraries for TCR beta contained unique molecular identifiers. Approximately 500,000 cDNA molecules were obtained per 1 to 10 million input T cells. MiXCR, run by TCRdb on the PCR reads, gives a single entry per CDR3 protein. The sample includes 380,000 or so distinct CDR3 sequences, less than 40% of them seen just once. Study-wide points: Among four or five TRBV segments more frequent in patients than controls were TRBV5-6, TRBV5-1 and TRBV20-1.

The sample taken for sequencing was blood. This TCR was sampled from a girl between 10 and 17 years old with multiple sclerosis. V usage is TRBV7-8 and J usage is TRBJ1-6, with D hard to call. The CDR3 DNA sequence: TGTGCCAGCAGATCAGACTTGGGAAGGGTCAACCCCCTCCACTTT. This translates into CASRSDLGRVNPLHF.